In this sample, the clone carrying this T cell receptor (beta chain) turned up a few times. Its antigen is as yet unknown. Indicated treatment: approximately nine-day PBMC culture with coronavirus spike peptide pools or control peptides (ViraFEST assay). This entry belongs to a study of vaccination and CD4 T cells after COVID-19. Study overall: Mild disease affected eight to ten convalescent patients and severe disease one, all SARS-CoV-2 positive by nasal swab PCR. Each participant underwent a two-dose regimen of either the BNT162b2 or the mRNA-1273 vaccine. In culture, cells were exposed to overlapping spike peptides from SARS-CoV-2, HCoV-NL63, HCoV-OC43 and HCoV-229E. Study observations and caveats: Convalescent patient numbers were relatively low, with no early post-infection timepoints.

Cultured CD4+ T cell DNA was sequenced using the Oncomine TCR Beta short-read assay. TCRdb re-derived calls from the PCR reads in MiXCR, one entry per CDR3 protein. The sample shows 15,000 to 20,000 distinct CDR3 sequences, over 40% of them seen only once. Germline CDR1 and CDR2: SGHVS and FQNEAQ. Trimming took off 4 bases at V and 4 bases at J, with 8 bases between the two ends. The CDR3 extends over 13 amino acids. This receptor was identified in a human donor who had recovered from COVID-19. The material was CD4+ T cells from blood, cultured in vitro, obtained after SARS-CoV-2 vaccination. The chain couples TRBV7-8 to TRBJ1-5, with no clear D. As DNA, the CDR3 is TGTGCCAGCAGCTCAACAGAGAATCAGCCCCAGCATTTT. Translated: CASSSTENQPQHF.